The rows below give T cell receptor beta chains drawn from one sample of a study of cytomegalovirus exposure and HLA in healthy donors. Clones were read by immunoSEQ multiplex PCR, and TCRdb kept only the in-frame ones, dropping some. Counted here are under 200,000 clones, roughly two thirds occurring once; the ten biggest clones make up about 2.9%. Sequencing was done on a sample of PBMCs. These receptors were collected from a woman aged 40 to 50 in good health and CMV-seropositive. Both conserved end residues are part of each CDR3. A D gene is named only where the DNA matches it firmly. Clone size, where shown, is once, few, many, or a class for clones that have expanded.

v_call: TRBV14
d_call: .
clone_size: .
j_call: TRBJ1-4
cdr3_nt: TGTGCCACAATGAGGCTTACCCCAACTAATGAAAAACTGTTTTTT
cdr3_aa: CATMRLTPTNEKLFF

v_call: TRBV2
d_call: TRBD2
clone_size: .
j_call: TRBJ2-5
cdr3_nt: TGTGCCAGCAACGGGGGGGCATTGATAGAGACCCAGTACTTC
cdr3_aa: CASNGGALIETQYF

v_call: TRBV27
d_call: TRBD2
clone_size: .
j_call: TRBJ2-1
cdr3_nt: TGTGCCAGCAGTTCGGGACTAGCGGGCTACAATGAGCAGTTCTTC
cdr3_aa: CASSSGLAGYNEQFF

v_call: TRBV27
d_call: .
clone_size: .
j_call: TRBJ2-7
cdr3_nt: TGTGCCAGCAGCCGGGAGAGGGACTACGAGCAGTACTTC
cdr3_aa: CASSRERDYEQYF

v_call: TRBV4-3
d_call: .
clone_size: .
j_call: TRBJ2-7
cdr3_nt: TGCGCCAGCAGCCAAGATGGCCTGGGAGGCTTCGACGAGCAGTACTTC
cdr3_aa: CASSQDGLGGFDEQYF

v_call: TRBV6-1
d_call: .
clone_size: .
j_call: TRBJ1-5
cdr3_nt: TGTGCCAGCAGGCAGGGGTATGATCAGCCCCAGCATTTT
cdr3_aa: CASRQGYDQPQHF

v_call: TRBV9
d_call: TRBD2
clone_size: .
j_call: TRBJ2-3
cdr3_nt: TGTGCCAGCAGCTCGACTAGCGGGAGTGCAGATACGCAGTATTTT
cdr3_aa: CASSSTSGSADTQYF

v_call: TRBV19
d_call: .
clone_size: .
j_call: TRBJ2-7
cdr3_nt: TGTGCCAGTAGAGGGGACACGATCGAGCAGTACTTC
cdr3_aa: CASRGDTIEQYF

v_call: TRBV19
d_call: .
clone_size: few
j_call: TRBJ2-1
cdr3_nt: TGTGCCAGTAGTCCAGACCCACAACGGGCCTACAATGAGCAGTTCTTC
cdr3_aa: CASSPDPQRAYNEQFF

v_call: TRBV21-1
d_call: .
clone_size: .
j_call: TRBJ2-7
cdr3_nt: TGTGCCAGCAGCACCAAGAGGGGGGACAGGGATACGCACGAGCAGTACTTC
cdr3_aa: CASSTKRGDRDTHEQYF

v_call: TRBV7-9
d_call: .
clone_size: once
j_call: TRBJ2-6
cdr3_nt: TGTGCCAGTAGCTCTGGGGCCAACGTCCTGACTTTC
cdr3_aa: CASSSGANVLTF

v_call: TRBV6-6
d_call: .
clone_size: few
j_call: TRBJ2-5
cdr3_nt: TGTGCCAGCAGTTTGACAGAAGAGACCCAGTACTTC
cdr3_aa: CASSLTEETQYF

v_call: TRBV6-4
d_call: .
clone_size: .
j_call: TRBJ2-3
cdr3_nt: TGTGCCAGCAGCGAGGGACATCCCGCAGATACGCAGTATTTT
cdr3_aa: CASSEGHPADTQYF

v_call: TRBV4-3
d_call: TRBD1
clone_size: .
j_call: TRBJ1-5
cdr3_nt: TGCGCCAGCAGCCAAGGGACAGGGGGCGGTCAGCCCCAGCATTTT
cdr3_aa: CASSQGTGGGQPQHF

v_call: TRBV21-1
d_call: .
clone_size: few
j_call: TRBJ2-7
cdr3_nt: TGTGCCAGCATCATCTGCCTGGGAGCGGGGGCCTACGAGCAGTACTTC
cdr3_aa: CASIICLGAGAYEQYF

v_call: TRBV13
d_call: TRBD2
clone_size: few
j_call: TRBJ2-1
cdr3_nt: TGTGCCAGCAGCCCGCGACTAGCGGGAGGAACCGATGAGCAGTTCTTC
cdr3_aa: CASSPRLAGGTDEQFF

v_call: TRBV5-1
d_call: TRBD1
clone_size: few
j_call: TRBJ2-7
cdr3_nt: TGCGCCAGCAGCTTGGCGACAGGGGTTCTTGGGGAGCAGTACTTC
cdr3_aa: CASSLATGVLGEQYF

v_call: TRBV19
d_call: TRBD1
clone_size: .
j_call: TRBJ2-5
cdr3_nt: TGTGCCAGTAGTCCGGACAGGGAACAGACCCAGTACTTC
cdr3_aa: CASSPDREQTQYF

v_call: TRBV27
d_call: .
clone_size: .
j_call: TRBJ2-3
cdr3_nt: TGTGCCAGCAGTTCCGACAGATACACAGATACGCAGTATTTT
cdr3_aa: CASSSDRYTDTQYF

v_call: TRBV18
d_call: TRBD1
clone_size: .
j_call: TRBJ2-6
cdr3_nt: TGTGCCAGCTCGCCTCGGGACAGCAGCTCTGGGGCCAACGTCCTGACTTTC
cdr3_aa: CASSPRDSSSGANVLTF

v_call: TRBV5-1
d_call: TRBD2
clone_size: .
j_call: TRBJ2-1
cdr3_nt: TGCGCCAGCAGCTCGCCGGGACTAGCGGGATACAATGAGCAGTTCTTC
cdr3_aa: CASSSPGLAGYNEQFF

v_call: TRBV5-5
d_call: TRBD2
clone_size: .
j_call: TRBJ2-7
cdr3_nt: TGTGCCAGCAACAAACTTACTAGCGGGAGGGACCACGAGCAGTACTTC
cdr3_aa: CASNKLTSGRDHEQYF

v_call: TRBV5-1
d_call: TRBD1
clone_size: .
j_call: TRBJ2-5
cdr3_nt: TGCGCCAGCAGCTCCGGACAGGGTAACACTGAGACCCAGTACTTC
cdr3_aa: CASSSGQGNTETQYF

v_call: TRBV4-1
d_call: .
clone_size: .
j_call: TRBJ1-4
cdr3_nt: TGCGCCAGCAGCCAAGGGGGGACTCAACCTAATGAAAAACTGTTTTTT
cdr3_aa: CASSQGGTQPNEKLFF

v_call: TRBV28
d_call: .
clone_size: .
j_call: TRBJ1-4
cdr3_nt: TGTGCCAGCAGTCCTGGGGGGGAGGTGGGAGGTGAAAAACTGTTTTTT
cdr3_aa: CASSPGGEVGGEKLFF

v_call: TRBV4-3
d_call: .
clone_size: .
j_call: TRBJ2-1
cdr3_nt: TGCGCCAGCAGCCCGGACTCGGAGGGGTACAATGAGCAGTTCTTC
cdr3_aa: CASSPDSEGYNEQFF

v_call: TRBV5-3
d_call: TRBD2
clone_size: few
j_call: TRBJ2-1
cdr3_nt: TGTGCCAGAAGCTTGTGCGGGAGGGCCGAGAACAATGAGCAGTTCTTC
cdr3_aa: CARSLCGRAENNEQFF

v_call: TRBV6-6
d_call: TRBD2
clone_size: .
j_call: TRBJ2-7
cdr3_nt: TGTGCCAGCAGTTACTCCGGGAGGAGAGCCTACGAGCAGTACTTC
cdr3_aa: CASSYSGRRAYEQYF

v_call: TRBV28
d_call: .
clone_size: .
j_call: TRBJ2-1
cdr3_nt: TGTGCCAGCAGTTTATATAGCCCGGCGGGGAATGAGCAGTTCTTC
cdr3_aa: CASSLYSPAGNEQFF

v_call: TRBV28
d_call: TRBD1
clone_size: .
j_call: TRBJ2-1
cdr3_nt: TGTGCCAGCAGACCTCCTGGACAGGGGAGCGATGAGCAGTTCTTC
cdr3_aa: CASRPPGQGSDEQFF

v_call: TRBV18
d_call: TRBD1
clone_size: few
j_call: TRBJ2-7
cdr3_nt: TGTGCCAGCTCTCAAGGACAGGGCTCCTACGAGCAGTACTTC
cdr3_aa: CASSQGQGSYEQYF

v_call: TRBV19
d_call: .
clone_size: .
j_call: TRBJ1-5
cdr3_nt: TGTGCCAGTAGTGTGCCTGCGGGGGGGAGTCAGCCCCAGCATTTT
cdr3_aa: CASSVPAGGSQPQHF

v_call: TRBV15
d_call: .
clone_size: .
j_call: TRBJ2-7
cdr3_nt: TGTGCCACCAGCAGAGATGCGTCCTACGAGCAGTACTTC
cdr3_aa: CATSRDASYEQYF

v_call: TRBV19
d_call: TRBD1
clone_size: .
j_call: TRBJ2-5
cdr3_nt: TGTGCCAGTAGCGGGACAGGGGTAGAGACCCAGTACTTC
cdr3_aa: CASSGTGVETQYF

v_call: TRBV11-3
d_call: .
clone_size: .
j_call: TRBJ2-7
cdr3_nt: TGTGCCAGCAGCAAAACAGGGATTCACGAGCAGTACTTC
cdr3_aa: CASSKTGIHEQYF

v_call: TRBV5-1
d_call: .
clone_size: .
j_call: TRBJ2-3
cdr3_nt: TGCGCCAGCAGCCCCTGGCGGGGCGAGATTAGCACAGATACGCAGTATTTT
cdr3_aa: CASSPWRGEISTDTQYF

v_call: TRBV4-3
d_call: TRBD2
clone_size: .
j_call: TRBJ2-1
cdr3_nt: TGCGCCAGCAGCCAAGAAAGAGGCTTAGGACTAGCGGGGGCCCGAGGGAATGAGCAGTTCTTC
cdr3_aa: CASSQERGLGLAGARGNEQFF

v_call: TRBV6-5
d_call: TRBD2
clone_size: once
j_call: TRBJ2-7
cdr3_nt: TGTGCCAGCAGCCGGGGACTAGGAACCTACGAGCAGTACTTC
cdr3_aa: CASSRGLGTYEQYF

v_call: TRBV5-6
d_call: TRBD1
clone_size: .
j_call: TRBJ2-7
cdr3_nt: TGTGCCAGCAGTACAGGGGGCGGATTCCACGAGCAGTACTTC
cdr3_aa: CASSTGGGFHEQYF

v_call: TRBV29-1
d_call: TRBD1
clone_size: .
j_call: TRBJ2-5
cdr3_nt: TGCAGCGCGGACAGGGGGCTGTCAGAGACCCAGTACTTC
cdr3_aa: CSADRGLSETQYF

v_call: TRBV2
d_call: .
clone_size: .
j_call: TRBJ2-7
cdr3_nt: TGTGCCAGCAGTGATCGCCACGGGTCAGCCTTCTACGAGCAGTACTTC
cdr3_aa: CASSDRHGSAFYEQYF

v_call: TRBV19
d_call: .
clone_size: .
j_call: TRBJ1-1
cdr3_nt: TGTGCCAGTAGTGAGGGAAAGGGTACTGAAGCTTTCTTT
cdr3_aa: CASSEGKGTEAFF

v_call: TRBV25-1
d_call: TRBD1
clone_size: .
j_call: TRBJ1-5
cdr3_nt: TGTGCCAGCAGTGGTTTACGGGACAGTTATAGCAATCAGCCCCAGCATTTT
cdr3_aa: CASSGLRDSYSNQPQHF